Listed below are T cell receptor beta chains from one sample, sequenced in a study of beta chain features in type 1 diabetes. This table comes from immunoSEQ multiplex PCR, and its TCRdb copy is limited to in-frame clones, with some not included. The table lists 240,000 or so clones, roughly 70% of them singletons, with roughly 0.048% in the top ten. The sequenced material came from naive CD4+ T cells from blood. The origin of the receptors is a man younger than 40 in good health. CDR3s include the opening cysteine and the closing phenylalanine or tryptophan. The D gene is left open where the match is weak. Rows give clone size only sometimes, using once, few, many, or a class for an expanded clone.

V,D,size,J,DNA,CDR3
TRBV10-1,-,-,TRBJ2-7,TGCGCCAGCAGTGTGGGTCGGGGCTCCTACGAGCAGTACTTC,CASSVGRGSYEQYF
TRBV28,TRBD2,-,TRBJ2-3,TGTGCCAGCAGTTTCCGGACTAGCGGGAGGTCAGATACGCAGTATTTT,CASSFRTSGRSDTQYF
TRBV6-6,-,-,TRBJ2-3,TGTGCCAGCAGTGACGCGTATACGCAGTATTTT,CASSDAYTQYF
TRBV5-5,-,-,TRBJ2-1,TGTGCCAGCAGCTTGGGTGGGATTGATAACAATGAGCAGTTCTTC,CASSLGGIDNNEQFF
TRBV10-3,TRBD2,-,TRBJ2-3,TGTGCCACGCTGACTAGCGGGAGCGGGGATACGCAGTATTTT,CATLTSGSGDTQYF
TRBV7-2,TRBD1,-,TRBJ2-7,TGTGCCAGCAGCCTCGGGACAGTCGGTGCCTACGAGCAGTACTTC,CASSLGTVGAYEQYF
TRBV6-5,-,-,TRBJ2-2,TGTGCCAGCCGCAAAGCGGGGGAGCTGTTTTTT,CASRKAGELFF
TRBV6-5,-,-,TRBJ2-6,TGTGCCAGCAGGGAAACAGTGTCTGGGGCCAACGTCCTGACTTTC,CASRETVSGANVLTF
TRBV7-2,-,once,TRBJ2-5,TGTGCCAGCAGCTTAAAGGGGGTGGAGACCCAGTACTTC,CASSLKGVETQYF
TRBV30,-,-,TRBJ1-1,TGTGCCTGGGAGGAGAACACTGGTTCTGAAGCTTTCTTT,CAWEENTGSEAFF
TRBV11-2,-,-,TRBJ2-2,TGTGCCAGCAGCTTAGGCGGGACAAGGACCGGGGAGCTGTTTTTT,CASSLGGTRTGELFF
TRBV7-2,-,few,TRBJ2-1,TGTGCCAGCAGCTTACTGCCCCACTACAATGAGCAGTTCTTC,CASSLLPHYNEQFF
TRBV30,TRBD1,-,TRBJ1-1,TGTGCCTGGAGTGTAAGGGGACAGGGTACTCCTGAAGCTTTCTTT,CAWSVRGQGTPEAFF
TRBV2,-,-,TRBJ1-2,TGTGCCAGCAGTGAAGACAGCTATGGCTACACCTTC,CASSEDSYGYTF
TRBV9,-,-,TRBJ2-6,TGTGCCAGCAGCGTAGAGGGGTCTGGGGCCAACGTCCTGACTTTC,CASSVEGSGANVLTF
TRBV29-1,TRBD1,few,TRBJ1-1,TGCAGCGCCCTTTGGACAGGGCTTGGGGCTTTCTTT,CSALWTGLGAFF
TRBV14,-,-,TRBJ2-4,TGTGCCAGCAGCCGTAATAGGGACATTCAGTACTTC,CASSRNRDIQYF
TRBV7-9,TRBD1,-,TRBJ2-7,TGTGCCAGCAGTCCCGGGACAGGGAGCCCCTACGAGCAGTACTTC,CASSPGTGSPYEQYF
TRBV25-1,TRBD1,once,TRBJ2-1,TGTGCCAGCAGCCCTGGACAGGGGATAAATGAGCAGTTCTTC,CASSPGQGINEQFF
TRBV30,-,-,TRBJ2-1,TGTGCCTGGAGTGCCAGGGCCAGCTCCTACAATGAGCAGTTCTTC,CAWSARASSYNEQFF
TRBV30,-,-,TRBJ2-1,TGTGCCTGGAGTTTCCCTTACAATGAGCAGTTCTTC,CAWSFPYNEQFF
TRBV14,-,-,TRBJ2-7,TGTGCCAGCAGTCCAGGGAGGCCCTACGAGCAGTACTTC,CASSPGRPYEQYF
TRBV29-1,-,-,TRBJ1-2,TGCAGCGTCCCGAAGACACATAACTATGGCTACACCTTC,CSVPKTHNYGYTF
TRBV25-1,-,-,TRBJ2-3,TGTGCCAGCAGTGAATTATCAGGGGTTACAGATACGCAGTATTTT,CASSELSGVTDTQYF
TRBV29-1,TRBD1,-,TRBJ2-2,TGCAGCGGTGACCCCAGGGGGAAAGCCGGGGAGCTGTTTTTT,CSGDPRGKAGELFF
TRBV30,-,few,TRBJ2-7,TGTGCCTGGAGTCCAGGAATTCGGGAGCAGTACTTC,CAWSPGIREQYF
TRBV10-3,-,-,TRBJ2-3,TGTGCCATCAAAGGACGGAGCACAGATACGCAGTATTTT,CAIKGRSTDTQYF
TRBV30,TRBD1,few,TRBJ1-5,TGTGCCTGGAGTGCCTGGGACAGGGGGATCCAGCCCCAGCATTTT,CAWSAWDRGIQPQHF
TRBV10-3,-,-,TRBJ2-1,TGTGCCATCAGTGAGAGGGGCTACAATGAGCAGTTCTTC,CAISERGYNEQFF
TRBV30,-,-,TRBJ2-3,TGTGCCTGGAGTGGCGGTCTGTCGCCCGGCACAGATACGCAGTATTTT,CAWSGGLSPGTDTQYF
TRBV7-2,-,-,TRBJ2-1,TGTGCCAGCAGCTTAGCGGCTGGGGAAGATGAGCAGTTCTTC,CASSLAAGEDEQFF
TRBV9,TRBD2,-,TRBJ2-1,TGTGCCAGCAGCGTAGCGCTAGCGGGACGCGATGAGCAGTTCTTC,CASSVALAGRDEQFF
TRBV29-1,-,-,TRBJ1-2,TGCAGCGTTGGAGCGCAGTTTAACTATGGCTACACCTTC,CSVGAQFNYGYTF
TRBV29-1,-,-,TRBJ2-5,TGCAGCGTTGGGCCAGTACAAGAGACCCAGTACTTC,CSVGPVQETQYF
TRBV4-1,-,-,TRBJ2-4,TGCGCCAGCAGCCAACCGACCCAGACCCGGGGGCACATTCAGTACTTC,CASSQPTQTRGHIQYF
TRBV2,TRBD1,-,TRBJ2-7,TGTGCCAGCAGTGAAGACAGGGGGTACGAGCAGTACTTC,CASSEDRGYEQYF
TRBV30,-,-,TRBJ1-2,TGTGCCTGGAGTGTACGCAGAACAGGGAGCCATGGCTACACCTTC,CAWSVRRTGSHGYTF
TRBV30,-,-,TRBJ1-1,TGTGCCTGGAGTGTTGGCCGGGCGGCCACTGAAGCTTTCTTT,CAWSVGRAATEAFF
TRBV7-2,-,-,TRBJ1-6,TGTGCCAGCAGTTCACGGACGGCCGGCTATAATTCACCCCTCCACTTT,CASSSRTAGYNSPLHF
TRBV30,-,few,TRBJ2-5,TGTGCCTGGAGTGTAGGACAGTTAGAGACCCAGTACTTC,CAWSVGQLETQYF
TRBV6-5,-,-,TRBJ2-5,TGTGCCAGCAGTCGAGGGATCCAAGAGACCCAGTACTTC,CASSRGIQETQYF
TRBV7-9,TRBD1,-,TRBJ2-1,TGTGCCAGCAGCTTAGGACAGGGGGCCTCCAATGAGCAGTTCTTC,CASSLGQGASNEQFF
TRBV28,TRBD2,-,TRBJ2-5,TGTGCCAGCAGTGGTGGTGCTAGCGGAGAAGAGACCCAGTACTTC,CASSGGASGEETQYF
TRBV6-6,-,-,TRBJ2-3,TGTGCCAGCAGACCTGGGGGGCTAGATACGCAGTATTTT,CASRPGGLDTQYF
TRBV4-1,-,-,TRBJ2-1,TGCGCCAGCAGCCGGGGCCCCTCGGCTTACGGGTACAATGAGCAGTTCTTC,CASSRGPSAYGYNEQFF
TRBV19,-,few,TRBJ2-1,TGTGCCAGTAGTATAGCGGCAGGGCATATGGGTGAGCAGTTCTTC,CASSIAAGHMGEQFF
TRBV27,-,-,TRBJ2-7,TGTGCCAGCAGCATATCCGGGACACTCTACGAGCAGTACTTC,CASSISGTLYEQYF